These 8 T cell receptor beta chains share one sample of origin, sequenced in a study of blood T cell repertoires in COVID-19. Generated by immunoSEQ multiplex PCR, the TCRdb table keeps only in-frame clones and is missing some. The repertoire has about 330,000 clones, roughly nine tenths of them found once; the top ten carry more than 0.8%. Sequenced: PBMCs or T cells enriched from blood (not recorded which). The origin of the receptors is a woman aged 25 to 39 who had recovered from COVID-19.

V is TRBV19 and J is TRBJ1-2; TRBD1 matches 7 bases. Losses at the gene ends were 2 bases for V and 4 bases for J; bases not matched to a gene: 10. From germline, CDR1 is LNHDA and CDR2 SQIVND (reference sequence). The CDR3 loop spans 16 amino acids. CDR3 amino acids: CASSITYRGNVYGYTF. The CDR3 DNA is TGTGCCAGTAGTATAACCTACAGGGGTAATGTCTATGGCTACACCTTC.

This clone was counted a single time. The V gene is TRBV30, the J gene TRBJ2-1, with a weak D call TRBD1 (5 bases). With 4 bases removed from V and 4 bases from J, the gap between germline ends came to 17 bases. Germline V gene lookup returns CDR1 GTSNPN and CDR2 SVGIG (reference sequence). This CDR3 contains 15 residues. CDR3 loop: CAWTPSGYTYNEQFF. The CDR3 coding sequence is TGTGCCTGGACTCCCTCAGGGTACACGTACAATGAGCAGTTCTTC.

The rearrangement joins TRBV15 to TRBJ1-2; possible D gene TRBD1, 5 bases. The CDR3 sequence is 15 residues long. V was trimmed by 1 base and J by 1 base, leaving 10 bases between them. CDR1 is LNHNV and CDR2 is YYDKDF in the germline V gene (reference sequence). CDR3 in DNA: TGTGCCACCAGCAGAGCAGGGCCCATTAACTATGGCTACACCTTC. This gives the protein CATSRAGPINYGYTF.

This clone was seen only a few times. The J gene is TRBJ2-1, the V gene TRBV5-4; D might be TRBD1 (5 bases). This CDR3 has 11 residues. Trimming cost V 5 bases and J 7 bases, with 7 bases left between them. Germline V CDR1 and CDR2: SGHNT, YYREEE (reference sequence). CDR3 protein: CASRAGNEQFF. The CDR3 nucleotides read TGTGCCAGCAGAGCAGGGAATGAGCAGTTCTTC.

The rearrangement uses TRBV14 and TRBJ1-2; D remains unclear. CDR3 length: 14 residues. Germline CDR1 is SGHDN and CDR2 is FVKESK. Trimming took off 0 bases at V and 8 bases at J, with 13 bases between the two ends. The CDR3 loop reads CASSQDPRKRGYTF. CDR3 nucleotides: TGTGCCAGCAGCCAAGATCCGAGGAAAAGGGGCTACACCTTC.

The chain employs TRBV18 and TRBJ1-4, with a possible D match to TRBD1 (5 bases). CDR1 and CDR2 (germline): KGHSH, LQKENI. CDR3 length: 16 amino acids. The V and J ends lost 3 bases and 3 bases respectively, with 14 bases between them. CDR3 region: CASSPSREGANEKLFF. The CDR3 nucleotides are TGTGCCAGCTCACCGTCCAGGGAAGGGGCTAATGAAAAACTGTTTTTT. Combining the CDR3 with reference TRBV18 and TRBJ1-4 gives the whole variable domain NAGVMQNPRHLVRRRGQEARLRCSPMKGHSHVYWYRQLPEEGLKFMVYLQKENIIDESGMPKERFSAEFPKEGPSILRIQQVVRGDSAAYFCASSPSREGANEKLFFGSGTQLSVL.

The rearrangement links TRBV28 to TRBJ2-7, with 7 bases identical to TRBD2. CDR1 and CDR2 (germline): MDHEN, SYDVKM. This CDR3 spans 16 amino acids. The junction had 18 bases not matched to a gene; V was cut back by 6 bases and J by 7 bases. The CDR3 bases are TGTGCCAGCAGCAACGGATTCTCGGGGGAGGGTGGGGAGCAGTACTTC. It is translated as CASSNGFSGEGGEQYF.

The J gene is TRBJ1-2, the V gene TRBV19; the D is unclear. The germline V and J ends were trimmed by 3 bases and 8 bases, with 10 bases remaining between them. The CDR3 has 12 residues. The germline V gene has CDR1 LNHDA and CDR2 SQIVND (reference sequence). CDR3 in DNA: TGTGCCAGTAGTATCTCCTCCGGGGGCTACACCTTC. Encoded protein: CASSISSGGYTF.